The source of this T cell receptor beta chain is a study of neurological immune-mediated disorders. Findings and caveats of the study: Neither clinical nor MRI features were associated with the multiple sclerosis repertoire cluster. In HTLV-1-associated myelopathy, TCR clonal expansion was greatest, whereas multiple sclerosis had the least, falling below healthy controls.

Ten or more counts support this clonotype. Its antigen is undetermined. The V end lost 4 bases, the J end lost 1 base, and 15 bases lay between the germline ends. The germline gives CDR1 SGHRS, CDR2 YFSETQ. The CDR3 has 16 residues. Template-switch 5'RACE cDNA synthesis added a 10-nucleotide unique molecular identifier. A single record per CDR3 protein comes from TCRdb applying MiXCR to the 5' RACE reads. Here the sample spans tens of thousands of distinct CDR3 sequences, around 3.5% being singletons. What was sequenced was PBMCs. The origin of this receptor is a woman aged 45 to 65 with multiple sclerosis. The chain combines TRBV5-1 with TRBJ1-5; D perhaps matches TRBD1 (5 bases). The CDR3 spells CASSPGGSGSNQPQHF. CDR3 bases: TGCGCCAGCAGCCCTGGGGGGTCGGGGAGCAATCAGCCCCAGCATTTT.